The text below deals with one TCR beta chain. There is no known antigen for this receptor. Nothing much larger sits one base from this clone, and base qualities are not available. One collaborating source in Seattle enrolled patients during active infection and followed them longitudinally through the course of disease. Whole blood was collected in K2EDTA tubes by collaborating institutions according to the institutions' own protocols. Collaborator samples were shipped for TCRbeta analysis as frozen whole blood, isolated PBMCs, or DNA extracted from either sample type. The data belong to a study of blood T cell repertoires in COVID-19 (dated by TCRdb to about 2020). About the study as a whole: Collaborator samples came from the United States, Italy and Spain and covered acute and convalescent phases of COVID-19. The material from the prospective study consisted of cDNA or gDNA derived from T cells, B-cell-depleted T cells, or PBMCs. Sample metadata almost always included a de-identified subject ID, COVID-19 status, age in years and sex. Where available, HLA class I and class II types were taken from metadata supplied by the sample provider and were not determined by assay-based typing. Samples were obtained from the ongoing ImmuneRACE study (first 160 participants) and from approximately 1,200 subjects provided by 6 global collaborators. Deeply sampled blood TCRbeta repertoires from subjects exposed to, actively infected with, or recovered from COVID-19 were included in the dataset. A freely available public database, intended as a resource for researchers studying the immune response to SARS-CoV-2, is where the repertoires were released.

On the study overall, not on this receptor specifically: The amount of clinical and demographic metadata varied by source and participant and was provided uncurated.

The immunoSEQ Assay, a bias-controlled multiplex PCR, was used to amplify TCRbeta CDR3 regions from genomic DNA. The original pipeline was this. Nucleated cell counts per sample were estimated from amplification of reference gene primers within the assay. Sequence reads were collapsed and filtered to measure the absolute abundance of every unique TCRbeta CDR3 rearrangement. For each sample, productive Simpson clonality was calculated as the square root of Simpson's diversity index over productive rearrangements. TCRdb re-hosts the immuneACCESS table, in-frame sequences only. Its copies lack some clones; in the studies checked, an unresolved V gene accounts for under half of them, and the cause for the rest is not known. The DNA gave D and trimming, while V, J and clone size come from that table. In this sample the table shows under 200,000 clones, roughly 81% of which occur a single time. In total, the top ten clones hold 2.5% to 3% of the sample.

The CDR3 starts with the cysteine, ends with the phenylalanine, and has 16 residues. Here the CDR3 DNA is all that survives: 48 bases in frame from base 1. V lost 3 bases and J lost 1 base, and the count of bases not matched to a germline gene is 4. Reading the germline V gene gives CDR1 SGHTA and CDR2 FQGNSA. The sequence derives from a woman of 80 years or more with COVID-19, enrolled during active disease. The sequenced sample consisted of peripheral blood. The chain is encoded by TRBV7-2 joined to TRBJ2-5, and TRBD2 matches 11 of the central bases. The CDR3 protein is CASSFTSGSLQETQYF. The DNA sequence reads TGTGCCAGCAGCTTTACTAGCGGGAGCCTCCAAGAGACCCAGTACTTC.